This entry concerns a single TCR beta chain. This entry belongs to a study of CD8 T cells in Susac syndrome. Overall study: When blood was collected, patients with Susac syndrome were therapy-naive, were taking corticosteroids, or were receiving intravenous immunoglobulin alone.

Random-hexamer reverse transcription was applied to about 0.45 to 1 ug RNA. By means of immunoSEQ multiplex PCR, TCR beta CDR3 spanning 54 Vbeta and 13 Jbeta underwent amplification. Using its own MiXCR run on the immunoSEQ multiplex PCR reads, TCRdb lists one record per CDR3 protein. The sample holds more than 150,000 distinct CDR3 sequences, approximately 95% seen once. In contrast to the negatively isolated CD8+ and CD4+ T cells, TEMRA cells were FACS-enriched. CDR3 length: 14 residues. V lost 3 bases and J 7 bases, leaving 12 bases between the germline ends. Germline assignment: CDR1 SGHTA and CDR2 FQGNSA.

This sequence originates from a human donor with Susac syndrome. The chain recombines TRBV7-2 with TRBJ2-2; D assignment may be TRBD1 or TRBD2 (5 bases each). Sequencing input: CD4+ T cells from PBMCs. The CDR3 loop reads CASSFVGPGGELFF. CDR3 in DNA: TGTGCCAGCAGCTTTGTGGGACCTGGCGGGGAGCTGTTTTTT.